This T cell receptor (beta chain) comes out of a study of radiation and T cells in renal cell carcinoma. Time point meaning: baseline pretreatment blood. The treatment was: 15 Gy SBRT to primary tumor, nephrectomy 4 weeks later. The method was immunoSEQ multiplex PCR; TCRdb's version includes in-frame clones alone and lacks a portion of them. The sample comprises 100,000 to 150,000 clones, 80% to 85% of which are singletons, and approximately 3% rests with the top ten. V lost 4 bases to trimming and J lost 5 bases; unmatched junction nucleotides: 4. Germline loops: CDR1 SGHTA, CDR2 FQGNSA. The CDR3 has 15 amino acids.

Material: blood, obtained from a patient whose treatment included radiotherapy and nephrectomy. The receptor was isolated from a woman in her sixties with renal cell carcinoma. The V gene is TRBV7-2, the J gene TRBJ2-5; 13 nucleotides align to TRBD2. CDR3 residues: CASSSRLAGGETQYF. For the CDR3, the DNA is TGTGCCAGCAGCTCGAGACTAGCGGGAGGTGAGACCCAGTACTTC.